These 15 T cell receptor beta chains were sequenced from one sample in a study of vaccination effects on CD4 cells after COVID-19. For these TCRs, the target antigens are not known. Viral peptide pool expansion of antigen-specific CD4+ T cells preceded sequencing in the ViraFEST assay. The culture ran for nine to ten days, and then CD4+ T cells were isolated. The healthy vaccine recipients, who had no prior SARS-CoV-2 infection, showed negative nucleocapsid antibodies. The method was immunoSEQ multiplex PCR; TCRdb's version includes in-frame clones alone and lacks a portion of them. Among 40,000 to 45,000 clones listed, about two thirds were seen once. The sample in question was CD4+ T cells from PBMCs cultured with HCoV-OC43 spike peptides, obtained before COVID-19 vaccination. This sample's subset: HCoV-OC43 spike overlapping peptide pool stimulation. These receptors all come from a human donor who received a COVID-19 vaccine.

The chain recombines TRBV3-1 (or the pseudogene TRBV3-2) with TRBJ1-1; 11 bases align to TRBD1. V lost 2 bases to trimming and J lost 4 bases; unmatched junction nucleotides: 9. This CDR3 region has 17 residues. The germline CDR1 and CDR2 sequences are LGHDT and YNNKEL (reference sequence). The CDR3: CASSQLGQGALSTEAFF. CDR3 coding DNA: TGTGCCAGCAGCCAACTCGGACAGGGGGCTTTAAGCACTGAAGCTTTCTTT.

This clone was counted a single time. The chain employs TRBV12-3 or TRBV12-4 and TRBJ2-7; possibly TRBD2 for D (5 bases). This CDR3 has 13 amino acids. V was trimmed by 5 bases and J by 2 bases, leaving 10 bases between them. This chain's CDR3 is CASSTGKTYEQYF. CDR3 in DNA: TGTGCCAGCAGTACGGGGAAGACCTACGAGCAGTACTTC.

This clone was detected only a few times. The chain links TRBV4-3 to TRBJ1-2; no clear D gene. V was cut by 7 bases and J by 0 bases, with 15 bases left in between. The CDR3 runs 15 residues. Germline CDR1 is LGHNA and CDR2 is YSLEER. Here the CDR3 DNA reads TGCGCCAGCACCTTAGAGGCAGAAGCTAACTATGGCTACACCTTC. The encoded protein is CASTLEAEANYGYTF.

The chain links TRBV7-8 to TRBJ2-7, with 9 bases aligning to TRBD2. The CDR3 sequence is 16 residues long. The germline gives CDR1 SGHVS, CDR2 FQNEAQ. V shed 2 bases, J shed 5 bases, and the junction held 10 bases outside the gene matches. CDR3 bases: TGTGCCAGCAGCTTATGGGGGACTAGCAGAAGAGACGAGCAGTACTTC. Residues: CASSLWGTSRRDEQYF. Drawing the rest from reference TRBV7-8 and TRBJ2-7, the complete variable domain is GAGVSQSPRYKVAKRGQDVALRCDPISGHVSLFWYQQALGQGPEFLTYFQNEAQLDKSGLPSDRFFAERPEGSVSTLKIQRTQQEDSAVYLCASSLWGTSRRDEQYFGPGTRLTVT.

The chain recombines TRBV6-1 with TRBJ1-5, with D perhaps TRBD1 (5 bases). Germline assignment: CDR1 MNHNS and CDR2 SASEGT. The CDR3 consists of 17 residues. V shed 1 base and J shed 2 bases, with 15 bases lying between them. The CDR3 here is CASSEERRAVGNQPQHF. The CDR3 DNA sequence: TGTGCCAGCAGTGAAGAACGCAGGGCGGTTGGCAATCAGCCCCAGCATTTT.

The chain combines TRBV2 with TRBJ1-2; possible D gene TRBD1, 5 bases. The CDR3 extends over 11 amino acids. The V end was cut by 4 bases, the J end by 8 bases, with 8 bases between. CDR1 and CDR2 from the germline V gene are SNHLY and FYNNEI. CDR3 nucleotide sequence: TGTGCCAGCAGTGTGGGGGGAGGCTACACCTTC. Residues: CASSVGGGYTF.

The chain is built from TRBV6-5 and TRBJ2-7; D is possibly TRBD2 (5 bases). Germline assignment: CDR1 MNHEY and CDR2 SVGAGI. CDR3 length equals 12 residues. V lost 9 bases to trimming and J lost 7 bases, with 16 bases between them. CDR3 residues: CASTTAEREQYF. The DNA of the CDR3 is TGTGCCAGTACGACTGCGGAGCGGGAGCAGTACTTC.

The gene calls are TRBV7-8 and TRBJ2-6, with 7 bases fitting TRBD1. There are 16 residues in the CDR3. The germline V gene has CDR1 SGHVS and CDR2 FQNEAQ. V trimming: 1 base; J trimming: 0 bases; junction bases outside the gene matches: 0. The CDR3 bases are TGTGCCAGCAGCTTAGACAGGGGCTCTGGGGCCAACGTCCTGACTTTC. It yields the protein CASSLDRGSGANVLTF.

This clone came up a few times. In DNA, the CDR3 is TGTGCCTGGAGTGACCTTTGGGGGCGGGAGGGTAGAAATGAGCAGTTCTTC. Translated, it gives CAWSDLWGREGRNEQFF. This chain uses TRBV30 with TRBJ2-1; 9 positions agree with TRBD2. From germline, CDR1 is GTSNPN and CDR2 SVGIG (reference sequence). Trimming took 1 base from V and 7 from J; bases not matched to a gene: 14. The CDR3 has 17 residues.

This clone has more than one count but fewer than ten. This sequence joins TRBV6-5 and TRBJ2-7, with D possibly being TRBD2 (6 bases). The germline gives CDR1 MNHEY, CDR2 SVGAGI. CDR3 length: 15 residues. Trimming removed 5 bases from V and 2 bases from J, with 16 bases in between. This CDR3 reads CASSNPRDGPYEQYF. DNA for the CDR3: TGTGCCAGCAGTAACCCGCGGGACGGGCCCTACGAGCAGTACTTC.

The V call is TRBV3-1 (or the pseudogene TRBV3-2), the J call TRBJ2-6; D uncertain. Germline V gene sequence: CDR1 LGHDT, CDR2 YNNKEL (reference sequence). The CDR3 loop spans 13 amino acids. V lost 3 bases and J 8 bases, leaving 8 bases between the germline ends. The CDR3 loop reads CASSHEGPNVLTF. Here the CDR3 DNA reads TGTGCCAGCAGCCATGAAGGGCCCAACGTCCTGACTTTC.

This chain uses TRBV4-2 with TRBJ1-6; D is ambiguous. The germline V gene has CDR1 LGHNA and CDR2 YNFKEQ. The CDR3 is 15 amino acids. The V end lost 1 base, the J end lost 6 bases, and 10 bases lay between the germline ends. As DNA, the CDR3 is TGTGCCAGCAGCCAAGCCACACAACCTAATTCACCCCTCCACTTT. This translates into CASSQATQPNSPLHF.

This clone was recorded once. The chain couples TRBV30 to TRBJ2-7; D remains ambiguous. CDR1 and CDR2 (germline): GTSNPN, SVGIG (reference sequence). This CDR3 region has 11 residues. The V gene lost 2 bases and the J gene lost 6 bases, with 8 bases spanning the gap. The CDR3 DNA reads as TGTGCCTGGAGTACGCGCTCCGAGCAGTACTTC. Its protein is CAWSTRSEQYF.

CDR3 residues: CASSSWTDLNQPQHF. DNA for the CDR3: TGTGCCAGCTCATCCTGGACGGATTTAAATCAGCCCCAGCATTTT. The chain uses TRBV18 and TRBJ1-5; no firm D call. Trimming removed 5 bases at V and 4 bases at J, with 15 bases between. The CDR3 totals 15 residues. Germline CDR1 KGHSH, CDR2 LQKENI.

V and J are TRBV5-5 and TRBJ1-1; possibly TRBD1 for D (5 bases). CDR1 SGHKS and CDR2 YYEKEE come from the germline V gene (reference sequence). The CDR3 is made up of 13 amino acids. Trimming took off 3 bases at V and 3 bases at J, with 9 bases between the two ends. CDR3 loop: CASSWGLYTEAFF. CDR3 sequence (DNA): TGTGCCAGCAGCTGGGGACTGTACACTGAAGCTTTCTTT.